This passage covers 2 T cell receptor beta chains from one sample sequenced in a study of cytomegalovirus exposure and HLA in healthy donors. The repertoire was sequenced with immunoSEQ multiplex PCR; TCRdb's copy has only in-frame clones and lacks some. The sample holds about 140,000 clones, more than 85% seen once. What was sequenced was PBMCs. All receptors come from a man younger than 35 in good health and CMV-seronegative.

The V gene is TRBV4-1, the J gene TRBJ2-7, with TRBD2 matching over 10 bases. CDR3 length equals 15 residues. J gave up 2 bases and V 1 base, and 2 bases lay outside the gene matches. The germline CDR1 and CDR2 sequences are MGHRA and YSYEKL. CDR3 sequence (DNA): TGCGCCAGCAGCCAAGGACTAGCGGGTACCTACGAGCAGTACGTC. Protein product: CASSQGLAGTYEQYV.

V usage is TRBV10-3 and J usage is TRBJ1-5; possible D gene TRBD1, 5 bases. With 0 bases removed from V and 4 bases from J, the gap between germline ends came to 10 bases. The CDR3 contains 15 residues. Germline-derived CDR1 and CDR2 are ENHRY and SYGVKD. CDR3 sequence: CAISESTVLNQPQHF. The CDR3 coding sequence is TGTGCCATCAGTGAGTCGACAGTATTGAATCAGCCCCAGCATTTT.